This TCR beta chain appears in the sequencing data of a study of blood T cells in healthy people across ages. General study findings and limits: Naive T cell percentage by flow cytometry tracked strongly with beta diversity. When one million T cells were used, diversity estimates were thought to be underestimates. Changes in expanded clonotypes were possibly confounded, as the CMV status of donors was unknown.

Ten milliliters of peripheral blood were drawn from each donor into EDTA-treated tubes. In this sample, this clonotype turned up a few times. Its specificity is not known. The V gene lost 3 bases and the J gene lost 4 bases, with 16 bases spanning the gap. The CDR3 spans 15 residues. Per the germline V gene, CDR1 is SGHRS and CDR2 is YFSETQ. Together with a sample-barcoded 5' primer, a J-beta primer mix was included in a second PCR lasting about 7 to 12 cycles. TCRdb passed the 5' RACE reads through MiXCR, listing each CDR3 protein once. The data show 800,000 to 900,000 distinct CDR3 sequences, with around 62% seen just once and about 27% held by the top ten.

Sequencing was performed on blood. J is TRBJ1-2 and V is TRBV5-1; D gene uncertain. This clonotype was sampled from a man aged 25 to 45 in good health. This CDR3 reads CASSSAGAGIYGYTF. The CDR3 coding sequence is TGCGCCAGCAGCTCGGCCGGTGCGGGGATCTATGGCTACACCTTC.